The 2 T cell receptor beta chains below come from one sample, sequenced in a study of blood T cell repertoires in COVID-19. Using immunoSEQ multiplex PCR, the repertoire was profiled, and TCRdb retains in-frame clones only, with some absent. Of over 200,000 clones listed, roughly 92% were seen once; the top ten hold around 0.84%. The sample was peripheral blood. The receptors were gathered from a man aged 55 to 69 with COVID-19, enrolled during active disease.

V usage is TRBV10-3 and J usage is TRBJ1-1; the D is unclear. Trimming shortened V by 10 bases and J by 1 base, and 13 bases separated the two germline ends. CDR3 length: 13 amino acids. Germline lookup yields CDR1 ENHRY and CDR2 SYGVKD. The CDR3 coding sequence is TGTGCCACCCTGTTAGAGGGGAACACTGAAGCTTTCTTT. Protein: CATLLEGNTEAFF.

The chain recombines TRBV5-1 with TRBJ2-5; D might be TRBD1 (5 bases). The CDR3 is 14 amino acids. Germline V lookup: CDR1 SGHRS, CDR2 YFSETQ. V dropped 0 bases and J dropped 5 bases, with 11 bases sitting between them. CDR3 protein: CASSLVSGSETQYF. DNA of the CDR3: TGCGCCAGCAGCTTGGTATCAGGGTCGGAGACCCAGTACTTC.